The next 24 T cell receptor beta chains were all read from a single sample in a study of T cell changes during pregnancy in multiple sclerosis. Data came from immunoSEQ multiplex PCR; TCRdb stores just in-frame clones and leaves some out. The data show tens of thousands of clones, about 92% seen once. The sequences come from peripheral blood, collected after pregnancy. These receptors all stem from a female donor with multiple sclerosis, enrolled in a pregnancy study.

The J gene is TRBJ1-1, the V gene TRBV6-1; the D gene is possibly TRBD1 (6 bases). This CDR3 comprises 15 residues. The ends were cut back, 0 bases at V and 4 bases at J, with 12 bases in the middle. The germline V gene has CDR1 MNHNS and CDR2 SASEGT. The CDR3 DNA reads as TGTGCCAGCAGTGAAGCGACAGGTATGGTCACTGAAGCTTTCTTT. Protein product: CASSEATGMVTEAFF.

This sequence joins TRBV27 and TRBJ2-2, with 8 positions matching TRBD1. V dropped 4 bases and J dropped 6; count of bases not matched to a gene: 7. The germline V gene has CDR1 MNHEY and CDR2 SMNVEV (reference sequence). This CDR3 has 15 residues. The CDR3 nucleotides are TGTGCCAGCAGTTCCTCCCCAGGGGGCTCCGGGGAGCTGTTTTTT. This translates into CASSSSPGGSGELFF.

The chain couples TRBV7-9 to TRBJ2-1; 10 bases map to TRBD2. Germline V gene data show CDR1 as SEHNR and CDR2 as FQNEAQ (reference sequence). The length of the CDR3 is 14 residues. The V and J ends lost 2 bases and 9 bases, in that order; junction bases with no gene match: 4. CDR3 region: CASSLSGGAVEQFF. DNA for the CDR3: TGTGCCAGCAGCTTAAGCGGGGGGGCGGTTGAGCAGTTCTTC.

The chain joins TRBV19 to TRBJ2-7, with 8 bases that match TRBD1. V trimming: 6 bases; J trimming: 1 base; junction bases outside the gene matches: 8. The length of the CDR3 is 15 residues. Germline V gene sequence: CDR1 LNHDA, CDR2 SQIVND (reference sequence). CDR3 coding DNA: TGTGCCAGTAGCCCAACAGGGGGTTCGTCCTACGAGCAGTACTTC. Amino acid sequence: CASSPTGGSSYEQYF.

The CDR3 DNA reads TGTGCCAGCAGCCCCAGCTGGGAGGGCTTCGTTGGCTACACCTTC. It is translated as CASSPSWEGFVGYTF. The chain couples TRBV7-2 to TRBJ1-2; no reliable D call. There are 15 residues in the CDR3. The germline CDR1 and CDR2 sequences are SGHTA and FQGNSA. V lost 5 bases to trimming and J lost 7 bases, with 20 bases between them. The full variable domain, rest sourced from reference TRBV7-2 and TRBJ1-2, is GAGVSQSPSNKVTEKGKDVELRCDPISGHTALYWYRQSLGQGLEFLIYFQGNSAPDKSGLPSDRFSAERTGGSVSTLTIQRTQQEDSAVYLCASSPSWEGFVGYTFGSGTRLTVV.

This clone came up once. The gene calls are TRBV19 and TRBJ1-2; D remains unclear. The V end lost 11 bases, the J end lost 3 bases, and 22 bases lay between the germline ends. Germline CDR1 and CDR2: LNHDA and SQIVND (reference sequence). CDR3 length equals 15 residues. CDR3 sequence (DNA): TGTGCCTCCGACGCGGGTTATGCCAACGACTATGGCTACACCTTC. This sequence encodes CASDAGYANDYGYTF.

This clone was seen only once. The rearrangement uses TRBV9 and TRBJ2-7, with D tentatively TRBD1 (5 bases). CDR3 length: 17 residues. V was shortened by 0 bases and J by 4 bases, with 20 bases between the two germline ends. CDR1 SGDLS and CDR2 YYNGEE come from the germline V gene. The CDR3 protein is CASSVGSLDIPLYEQYF. CDR3 sequence (DNA): TGTGCCAGCAGCGTAGGCTCGTTGGACATCCCTTTATACGAGCAGTACTTC. Filled out from reference TRBV9 and TRBJ2-7, the complete variable domain reads DSGVTQTPKHLITATGQRVTLRCSPRSGDLSVYWYQQSLDQGLQFLIQYYNGEERAKGNILERFSAQQFPDLHSELNLSSLELGDSALYFCASSVGSLDIPLYEQYFGPGTRLTVT.

The chain recombines TRBV6-5 with TRBJ2-7; 7 positions match TRBD2. Germline CDR1 and CDR2: MNHEY and SVGAGI. This CDR3 is built from 16 residues. V shed 0 bases and J 1 base; nucleotides not matched to a gene: 6. CDR3: CASSYSSAGDSYEQYF. The CDR3 DNA sequence: TGTGCCAGCAGTTACTCAAGTGCGGGGGATTCCTACGAGCAGTACTTC.

The CDR3 DNA reads TGTGCCAGCAGCGTACTCCCACAGGAGAGCCAGGGCTACACCTTC. As protein: CASSVLPQESQGYTF. The V gene is TRBV9, the J gene TRBJ1-2; the D gene is possibly TRBD1 (5 bases). The V and J ends lost 1 base and 8 bases respectively, with 18 bases between them. This CDR3 contains 15 residues. Germline CDR1 SGDLS, CDR2 YYNGEE. The full variable domain, completed using reference TRBV9 and TRBJ1-2, is DSGVTQTPKHLITATGQRVTLRCSPRSGDLSVYWYQQSLDQGLQFLIQYYNGEERAKGNILERFSAQQFPDLHSELNLSSLELGDSALYFCASSVLPQESQGYTFGSGTRLTVV.

The chain links TRBV9 to TRBJ2-7; 14 bases fit TRBD2. Germline V gives CDR1 SGDLS, CDR2 YYNGEE. CDR3 length equals 16 residues. The V gene end was trimmed by 3 bases and the J gene end by 4 bases; junction bases not matched to a gene: 6. Here the CDR3 DNA reads TGTGCCAGCAGCGCGGGACTAGCGGGAGTTTTATACGAGCAGTACTTC. Translated: CASSAGLAGVLYEQYF.

The chain is built from TRBV7-2 and TRBJ2-4; 12 nucleotides match TRBD2. Germline V gene lookup returns CDR1 SGHTA and CDR2 FQGNSA. J gave up 1 base and V 1 base, and 8 bases lay outside the gene matches. The CDR3 runs to 19 residues. DNA of the CDR3: TGTGCCAGCAGCTTAGATGGACTAGCGGGAAGTCGGGCCAAAAACATTCAGTACTTC. It translates to CASSLDGLAGSRAKNIQYF.

The chain carries TRBV27 and TRBJ1-4, with 9 bases aligning to TRBD1. Per the germline V gene, CDR1 is MNHEY and CDR2 is SMNVEV (reference sequence). V trimming: 3 bases; J trimming: 7 bases; junction bases outside the gene matches: 6. CDR3 length equals 15 residues. CDR3 protein: CASSFGTGIREKLFF. CDR3 DNA sequence: TGTGCCAGCAGTTTCGGGACAGGGATCCGTGAAAAACTGTTTTTT.

The chain uses TRBV9 and TRBJ2-3; 10 positions agree with TRBD2. This CDR3 contains 15 residues. The V segment lost 5 bases and the J segment 2 bases; nucleotides outside the gene matches: 5. The germline V gene encodes CDR1 SGDLS and CDR2 YYNGEE. The CDR3: CASSLSGGTTDTQYF. The CDR3 nucleotides are TGTGCCAGCAGTCTTAGCGGGGGGACCACAGATACGCAGTATTTT.

The rearrangement uses TRBV9 and TRBJ2-7; perhaps TRBD1 as D (8 bases). This CDR3 has 15 residues. Germline CDR1 and CDR2: SGDLS and YYNGEE. V lost 4 bases, J lost 4 bases, and 18 bases lay in between. CDR3 protein: CASSPYGQGGYEQYF. The CDR3 region has the DNA TGTGCCAGCAGCCCATACGGACAGGGAGGGTACGAGCAGTACTTC.

The V gene is TRBV29-1, the J gene TRBJ2-1; 8 bases are a match to TRBD1. CDR3 length equals 14 residues. The germline V gene encodes CDR1 SQVTM and CDR2 ANQGSEA. V shed 7 bases, J shed 7 bases, and the junction held 12 bases outside the gene matches. Here the CDR3 DNA reads TGCAGCGCCGTGCAGGGGGCGGGTTATAATGAGCAGTTCTTC. It codes for CSAVQGAGYNEQFF.

In regard to this clone: Different DNA sequences within this sample yield the same CDR3. The chain couples TRBV11-3 to TRBJ2-1, with 9 positions matching TRBD2. This CDR3 spans 14 amino acids. Losses at the gene ends were 4 bases for V and 4 bases for J; bases not matched to a gene: 2. The germline gives CDR1 SGHNT, CDR2 YENEEA. CDR3 nucleotide sequence: TGTGCCAGCAGCTCGGGACTAGCTTACAATGAGCAGTTCTTC. As protein: CASSSGLAYNEQFF.

This rearrangement joins TRBV21-1 to TRBJ1-2. TRBV21-1 is assigned pseudogene status. CDR3 length: 12 amino acids. The CDR3 spells CATLRANYGYTF. The CDR3 DNA reads TGTGCCACCTTAAGAGCTAACTATGGCTACACCTTC.

The V call is TRBV30, the J call TRBJ1-1; D perhaps matches TRBD1 (5 bases). Germline values: CDR1 GTSNPN, CDR2 SVGIG (reference sequence). The CDR3 runs 12 residues. The V end lost 3 bases, the J end lost 5 bases, and 10 bases lay between the germline ends. The CDR3: CAWSGGRTEAFF. CDR3 coding DNA: TGTGCCTGGAGCGGGGGGAGGACTGAAGCTTTCTTT.

In its sample, this clone was seen once. The chain combines TRBV7-6 with TRBJ1-2; 9 bases map to TRBD1. The ends lost 5 bases at V and 5 bases at J; junction bases unmatched: 3. This CDR3 is built from 13 residues. Germline V gene lookup returns CDR1 SGHVS and CDR2 FNYEAQ. CDR3 amino acids: CASSIGTGYGYTF. As DNA, the CDR3 is TGTGCCAGCAGCATAGGGACAGGGTATGGCTACACCTTC.

The chain carries TRBV30 and TRBJ1-5; 7 bases line up with TRBD1. V shed 0 bases, J shed 1 base, and the junction held 6 bases outside the gene matches. CDR1 and CDR2 (germline): GTSNPN, SVGIG (reference sequence). This CDR3 has 16 amino acids. The CDR3 DNA follows: TGTGCCTGGAGTGTACCACTCAGGGGGAGCAATCAGCCCCAGCATTTT. It specifies CAWSVPLRGSNQPQHF. The full variable domain, in which reference TRBV30 and TRBJ1-5 provide the parts outside the CDR3, is SQTIHQWPATLVQPVGSPLSLECTVEGTSNPNLYWYRQAAGRGLQLLFYSVGIGQISSEVPQNLSASRPQDRQFILSSKKLLLSDSGFYLCAWSVPLRGSNQPQHFGDGTRLSIL.

The chain uses TRBV6-6 and TRBJ1-1; 9 nucleotides match TRBD1. The CDR3 totals 16 residues. V shed 6 bases, J shed 1 base, and the junction held 9 bases outside the gene matches. Germline V gene data show CDR1 as MNHNY and CDR2 as SVGAGI (reference sequence). The CDR3 DNA is TGTGCCAGCAGAGAACCGGGGACAGGGAAGAACACTGAAGCTTTCTTT. As protein: CASREPGTGKNTEAFF.

This CDR3 reads CASRTGVHEQYF. The CDR3, as DNA: TGTGCCAGCAGAACAGGGGTCCACGAGCAGTACTTC. This rearrangement joins TRBV28 to TRBJ2-7; TRBD1 matches at 7 bases. J lost 5 bases, V lost 6 bases, and 4 bases had no gene match. In germline, CDR1 is MDHEN, CDR2 SYDVKM. The CDR3 length is 12 residues.

The chain is built from TRBV30 and TRBJ1-1; no definite D call. Germline assignment: CDR1 GTSNPN and CDR2 SVGIG (reference sequence). The CDR3 extends over 13 amino acids. Trimming removed 7 bases from V and 5 bases from J, with 17 bases in between. The CDR3 region has the DNA TGTGCCTCAAAACGAGCCGGAGGGACTGAAGCTTTCTTT. Its translation is CASKRAGGTEAFF.

This clone showed up just a few times. V gene TRBV27 combines with J gene TRBJ1-5; 7 bases agree with TRBD1. CDR3 length: 15 amino acids. In germline, CDR1 is MNHEY, CDR2 SMNVEV (reference sequence). J lost 7 bases, V lost 2 bases, and 8 bases had no gene match. The CDR3 region is CASSLVGGMLQPQHF. DNA for the CDR3: TGTGCCAGCAGTTTAGTAGGGGGCATGTTGCAGCCCCAGCATTTT.